Listed below are T cell receptor beta chains from one sample, sequenced in a study of blood T cells in healthy people across ages. A single record per CDR3 protein comes from TCRdb applying MiXCR to the 5' RACE reads. The table includes roughly 1 million distinct CDR3 sequences, less than 25% detected once. These data were also reused for a study on T cells of mothers and their children.

Sequences were obtained from blood. The receptors were gathered from a girl aged 2 to 10 in good health. Both conserved end residues are trimmed from each CDR3.

ASSLVGSYELY,TRBJ2-5,TRBV5-6
ASSLNQHEQY,TRBJ2-7,TRBV3-1
ASSQDLSRATQY,TRBJ2-3,TRBV3-1
ATGGSSYEQY,-,TRBV28
ASHLTADTQY,TRBJ2-3,TRBV2
ASSVPLVSLYNEQF,TRBJ2-1,TRBV6-1
ASSQEPLTAPEQF,TRBJ2-1,TRBV3-1
ASTLGQGGGYT,TRBJ1-2,TRBV6-5
ASSARPRAGYNGYT,TRBJ1-2,TRBV4-1
ASNPGGLSYEQY,TRBJ2-7,TRBV11-2
ASSWCLRGRGTGELF,TRBJ2-2,TRBV5-1
ASSLWAGYGYT,TRBJ1-2,TRBV12-3/TRBV12-4
ATSRDRGSYEQY,TRBJ2-7,TRBV15
SVLPGQDLTDTQY,TRBJ2-3,TRBV29-1
ASSSGTGYV,TRBJ2-4,TRBV12-3/TRBV12-4
ASSIWAAYEQY,TRBJ2-7,TRBV7-2
ASSPQGPMALP,TRBJ1-2,TRBV9
SAGTGSEKLF,TRBJ1-4,TRBV29-1
ASKTEVSEQF,TRBJ2-1,TRBV7-9
ASSSRREWSETQY,TRBJ2-5,TRBV6-6
ASSRLAGAREQY,-,TRBV11-2
SARPSGSSYEQY,-,TRBV20-1
ASRSPGQGATEAF,TRBJ1-1,TRBV6-5
ASSLTQEGNNEQF,TRBJ2-1,TRBV7-3
SVLWGNEDTEAF,TRBJ1-1,TRBV29-1
ASSFSSFNEQF,TRBJ2-1,TRBV5-6
ASSRQGDRVDTQY,TRBJ2-3,TRBV7-2
ASSYQGSYNEQF,TRBJ2-1,TRBV6-5
ASSVGEPRRGAF,TRBJ1-1,TRBV7-9
ASSESGGEETQY,-,TRBV2
ASSPGGPEEAF,TRBJ1-1,TRBV6-5
SVEDLRDRNTEAF,TRBJ1-1,TRBV29-1
ASSSLRDGDYEQY,TRBJ2-7,TRBV13
SAEDTRGYT,TRBJ1-2,TRBV29-1
ASSDNRRGAF,TRBJ1-1,TRBV2
ASSLSGDSSNYGYT,TRBJ1-2,TRBV7-9
ASSRGQGTEQY,TRBJ2-7,TRBV12-3/TRBV12-4
SAPSHGRLGETQY,TRBJ2-5,TRBV20-1
SALAGRGNEQF,-,TRBV29-1
ASSAGHISYNEQF,TRBJ2-1,TRBV2
SVTTGTGAAYEQY,TRBJ2-7,TRBV29-1